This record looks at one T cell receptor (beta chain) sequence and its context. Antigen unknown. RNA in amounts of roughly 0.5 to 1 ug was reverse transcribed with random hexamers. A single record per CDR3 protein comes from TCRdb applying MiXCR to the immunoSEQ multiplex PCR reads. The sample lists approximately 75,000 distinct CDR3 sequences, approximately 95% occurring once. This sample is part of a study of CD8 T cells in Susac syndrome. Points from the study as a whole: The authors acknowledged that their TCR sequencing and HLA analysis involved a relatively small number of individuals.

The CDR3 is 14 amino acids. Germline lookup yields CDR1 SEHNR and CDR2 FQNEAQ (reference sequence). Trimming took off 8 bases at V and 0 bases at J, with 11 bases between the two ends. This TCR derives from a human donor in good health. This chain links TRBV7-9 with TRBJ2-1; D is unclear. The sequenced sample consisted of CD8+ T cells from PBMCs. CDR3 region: CASSGDLSYNEQFF. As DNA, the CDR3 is TGTGCCAGCTCCGGCGATCTCTCCTACAATGAGCAGTTCTTC.